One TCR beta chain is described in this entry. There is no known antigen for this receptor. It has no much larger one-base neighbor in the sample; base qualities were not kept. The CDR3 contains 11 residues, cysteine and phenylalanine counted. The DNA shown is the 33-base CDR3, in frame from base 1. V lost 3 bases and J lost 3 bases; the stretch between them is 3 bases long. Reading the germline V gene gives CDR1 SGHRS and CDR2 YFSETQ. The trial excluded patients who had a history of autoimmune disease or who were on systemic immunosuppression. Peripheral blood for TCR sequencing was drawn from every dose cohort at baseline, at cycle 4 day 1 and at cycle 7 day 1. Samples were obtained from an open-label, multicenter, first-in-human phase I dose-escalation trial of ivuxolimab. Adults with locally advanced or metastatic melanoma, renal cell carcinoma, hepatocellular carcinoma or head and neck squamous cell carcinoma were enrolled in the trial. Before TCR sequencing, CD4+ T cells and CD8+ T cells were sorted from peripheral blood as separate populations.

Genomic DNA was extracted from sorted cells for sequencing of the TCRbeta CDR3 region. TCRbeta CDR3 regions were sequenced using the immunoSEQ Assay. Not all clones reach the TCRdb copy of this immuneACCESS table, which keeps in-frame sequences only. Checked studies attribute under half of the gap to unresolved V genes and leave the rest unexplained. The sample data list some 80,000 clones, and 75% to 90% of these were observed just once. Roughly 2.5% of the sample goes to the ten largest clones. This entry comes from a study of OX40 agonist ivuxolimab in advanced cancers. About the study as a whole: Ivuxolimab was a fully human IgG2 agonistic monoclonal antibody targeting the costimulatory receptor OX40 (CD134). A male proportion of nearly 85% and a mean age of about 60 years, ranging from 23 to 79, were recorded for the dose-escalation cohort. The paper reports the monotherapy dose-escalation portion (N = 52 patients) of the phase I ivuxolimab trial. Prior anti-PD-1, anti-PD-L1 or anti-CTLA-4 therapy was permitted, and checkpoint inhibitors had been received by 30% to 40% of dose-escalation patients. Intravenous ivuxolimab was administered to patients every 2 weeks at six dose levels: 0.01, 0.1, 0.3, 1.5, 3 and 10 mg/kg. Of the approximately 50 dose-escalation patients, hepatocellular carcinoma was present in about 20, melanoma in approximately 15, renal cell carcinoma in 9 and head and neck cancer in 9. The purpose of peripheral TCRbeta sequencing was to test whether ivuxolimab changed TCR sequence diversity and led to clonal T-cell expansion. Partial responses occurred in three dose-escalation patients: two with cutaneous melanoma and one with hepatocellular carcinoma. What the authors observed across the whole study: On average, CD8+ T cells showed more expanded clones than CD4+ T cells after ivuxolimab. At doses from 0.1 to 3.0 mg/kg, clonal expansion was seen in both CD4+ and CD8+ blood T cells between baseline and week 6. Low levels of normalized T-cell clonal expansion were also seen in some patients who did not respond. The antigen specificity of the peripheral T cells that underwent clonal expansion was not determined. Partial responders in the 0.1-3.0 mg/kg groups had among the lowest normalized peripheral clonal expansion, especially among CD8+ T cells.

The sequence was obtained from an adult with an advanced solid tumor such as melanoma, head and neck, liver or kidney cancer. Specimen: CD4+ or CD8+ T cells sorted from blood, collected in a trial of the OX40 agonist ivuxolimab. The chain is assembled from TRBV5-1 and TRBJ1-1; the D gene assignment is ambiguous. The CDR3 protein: CASSSYTEAFF. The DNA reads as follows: TGCGCCAGCAGCTCTTACACTGAAGCTTTCTTT.